This TCR beta chain was identified during a study of blood T cell repertoires in COVID-19. Study overall: Sample material is recorded as cDNA or gDNA derived from T cells, B-cell-depleted T cells, or PBMCs.

Followed over time, Seattle patients had been enrolled while infection was active. Sequencing used immunoSEQ multiplex PCR; TCRdb keeps in-frame clones, though not all of them. The sample contains tens of thousands of clones, approximately 85% of which appear only once. With 0 bases removed from V and 5 bases from J, the gap between germline ends came to 16 bases. Germline V gene data show CDR1 as SGHAT and CDR2 as FQDESV (reference sequence). This CDR3 has 16 amino acids. This TCR derives from a woman of 80 years or more with COVID-19, enrolled during active disease. V gene TRBV11-1 combines with J gene TRBJ2-5; a weak D match, TRBD1 (5 bases). The specimen was peripheral blood. The CDR3 loop reads CASSLAFAQGAETQYF. For the CDR3, the DNA is TGTGCCAGCAGCTTAGCCTTTGCGCAGGGCGCCGAGACCCAGTACTTC. Looking up the rest from reference TRBV11-1 and TRBJ2-5 gives the full variable domain: EAEVAQSPRYKITEKSQAVAFWCDPISGHATLYWYRQILGQGPELLVQFQDESVVDDSQLPKDRFSAERLKGVDSTLKIQPAELGDSAMYLCASSLAFAQGAETQYFGPGTRLLVL.